The 31 T cell receptor beta chains reported below all come from one sample, sequenced in a study of T cells after yellow fever vaccination. TCRdb passed the 5' RACE reads through MiXCR, listing each CDR3 protein once. The data hold some 290,000 distinct CDR3 sequences, with roughly a tenth observed a single time. The sample was CD4+ T cells sorted from PBMCs, taken 45 days after the yellow fever booster vaccination. The source of these receptors is a man aged 18 to 30 who received the YFV17D yellow fever vaccine.

The chain recombines TRBV4-3 with TRBJ1-1, with 7 bases matching TRBD1. The CDR3 contains 14 residues. Germline values: CDR1 LGHNA, CDR2 YSLEER. V dropped 5 bases and J dropped 5; count of bases not matched to a gene: 8. This CDR3 is CASSWVDRDTEAFF. In DNA, the CDR3 is TGCGCCAGCAGCTGGGTAGACAGGGATACTGAAGCTTTCTTT.

This clonotype was seen ten or more times. The genes are TRBV29-1 and TRBJ1-1; 7 nucleotides agree with TRBD1. The CDR3 loop spans 12 amino acids. Germline loops: CDR1 SQVTM, CDR2 ANQGSEA. This chain's CDR3 is CSGGQLNTEAFF. DNA for the CDR3: TGCAGTGGGGGACAGTTGAACACTGAAGCTTTCTTT.

This clonotype has just a few counts. The chain links TRBV6-6 to TRBJ1-5; D possibly corresponds to TRBD1 (6 bases). The CDR3 is 14 amino acids. Per germline, CDR1 MNHNY and CDR2 SVGAGI (reference sequence). With 0 bases removed from V and 6 bases from J, the gap between germline ends came to 9 bases. The DNA of the CDR3 is TGTGCCAGCAGTTACTCCCAGGGGCGTCAGCCCCAGCATTTT. Translated, it gives CASSYSQGRQPQHF.

Ten or more counts support this clonotype. This chain uses TRBV9 with TRBJ1-6, with 7 nucleotides matching TRBD1. The length of the CDR3 is 15 residues. Germline CDR1 SGDLS, CDR2 YYNGEE. Unmatched junction bases numbered 7, after V lost 5 bases and J lost 5 bases. CDR3 DNA: TGTGCCAGCAGTTCCTCAGGGGGGCATAATTCACCCCTCCACTTT. This codes for CASSSSGGHNSPLHF.

This clonotype was counted between two and nine times. This rearrangement joins TRBV27 to TRBJ1-2; 9 bases line up with TRBD1. CDR1 and CDR2 (germline): MNHEY, SMNVEV (reference sequence). This CDR3 spans 16 amino acids. Trimming took 5 bases from V and 1 from J; bases not matched to a gene: 8. The CDR3 protein is CASSTLDRGVNYGYTF. CDR3 in DNA: TGTGCCAGCAGTACCCTGGACAGGGGAGTTAACTATGGCTACACCTTC.

J is TRBJ2-3 and V is TRBV20-1, with D possibly called TRBD1 or TRBD2 (5 bases each). This CDR3 contains 12 residues. Germline values: CDR1 DFQATT, CDR2 SNEGSKA (reference sequence). The ends were cut back, 3 bases at V and 4 bases at J, with 8 bases in the middle. Here the CDR3 DNA reads TGCAGTGCTAGCGGGGCGGCAGATACGCAGTATTTT. Residues: CSASGAADTQYF.

V and J are TRBV6-5 and TRBJ1-4; the D is unclear. Trimming pared 6 bases from V and 0 bases from J, leaving 17 bases between. The CDR3 sequence is 17 residues long. Germline V lookup: CDR1 MNHEY, CDR2 SVGAGI. CDR3 DNA sequence: TGTGCCAGCAGACTTAGGCGCAGCCACTCAACTAATGAAAAACTGTTTTTT. This translates into CASRLRRSHSTNEKLFF.

This chain uses TRBV12-3 or TRBV12-4 with TRBJ2-5, with D possibly matching TRBD2 (5 bases). V dropped 6 bases and J dropped 5 bases, with 13 bases sitting between them. This CDR3 comprises 13 residues. In DNA form, the CDR3 reads TGTGCCAGCAGCGACTATGCTAGTGAGACCCAGTACTTC. Translation: CASSDYASETQYF.

In this sample, this clonotype turned up a few times. The chain combines TRBV6-5 with TRBJ1-1; 8 positions agree with TRBD1. The CDR3 is 13 amino acids. J lost 8 bases, V lost 6 bases, and 8 bases had no gene match. Germline CDR1 is MNHEY and CDR2 is SVGAGI. CDR3 sequence (DNA): TGTGCCAGCAGCCGACAGGGGCGGTGGGAAGCTTTCTTT. This translates into CASSRQGRWEAFF.

The CDR3 protein is CASSSGLRGTYEQYF. The CDR3 nucleotides are TGTGCCAGCAGTTCGGGACTCCGGGGAACCTACGAGCAGTACTTC. V usage is TRBV6-5 and J usage is TRBJ2-7, with a weak D call TRBD2 (6 bases). Trimming left V 4 bases short and J 2 bases short, with 15 bases between. From germline, CDR1 is MNHEY and CDR2 SVGAGI. The CDR3 is made up of 15 amino acids.

This clonotype was picked up a small number of times. This may arise from a read error, as a much more abundant clone is one base away. The chain joins TRBV28 to TRBJ1-5; D ambiguous. The ends were cut back, 2 bases at V and 7 bases at J, with 3 bases in the middle. The CDR3 spans 11 residues. From germline, CDR1 is MDHEN and CDR2 SYDVKM. CDR3: CASSLEQPQHF. For the CDR3, the DNA is TGTGCCAGCAGTTTAGAGCAGCCCCAGCATTTT.

The V and J genes are TRBV20-1 and TRBJ2-1; weak D call: TRBD2 (7 bases). The V gene's germline CDR1 is DFQATT and CDR2 SNEGSKA (reference sequence). Trimming removed 6 bases at V and 4 bases at J, with 13 bases between. This CDR3 comprises 13 residues. The CDR3 DNA follows: TGCAGTGCGAAGGGGGGGCTTTACAATGAGCAGTTCTTC. Protein product: CSAKGGLYNEQFF.

The chain joins TRBV5-4 to TRBJ2-3; tentatively, D is TRBD2 (6 bases). The ends were cut back, 5 bases at V and 4 bases at J, with 14 bases in the middle. CDR3 size: 14 residues. The germline gives CDR1 SGHNT, CDR2 YYREEE (reference sequence). In DNA form, the CDR3 reads TGTGCCAGCAGGGAGGACTACCAATCAGATACGCAGTATTTT. Encoded protein: CASREDYQSDTQYF.

This clonotype has more than one count but fewer than ten. The genes are TRBV12-3 or TRBV12-4 and TRBJ2-1; D might be TRBD2 (6 bases). The V end was cut by 0 bases, the J end by 7 bases, with 16 bases between. The CDR3 contains 16 residues. The CDR3, as DNA: TGTGCCAGCAGTTTAGCGGGTGGAGGGACGGGGAATGAGCAGTTCTTC. It is translated as CASSLAGGGTGNEQFF.

The chain recombines TRBV29-1 with TRBJ2-1; weak D call: TRBD1 (5 bases). The CDR3 contains 12 residues. Germline CDR1 SQVTM, CDR2 ANQGSEA. V gave up 5 bases and J gave up 5 bases, with 10 bases separating them. The CDR3, as DNA: TGCAGCGTTCGCAGGGTCCACAATGAGCAGTTCTTC. Translation: CSVRRVHNEQFF.

This clonotype was detected ten times or more. The chain combines TRBV7-2 with TRBJ2-5, with 12 nucleotides matching TRBD2. The CDR3 has 16 residues. J was trimmed by 0 bases and V by 4 bases; bases with no gene match: 3. The germline V gene encodes CDR1 SGHTA and CDR2 FQGNSA. The DNA for the CDR3 is TGTGCCAGCAGCTCCAGACTAGCGGGGGACCAAGAGACCCAGTACTTC. Translated: CASSSRLAGDQETQYF.

The J gene is TRBJ1-5, the V gene TRBV6-2 or TRBV6-3; TRBD1 agrees at 11 bases. CDR3 size: 14 residues. V shed 6 bases, J shed 10 bases, and the junction held 8 bases outside the gene matches. CDR1 is MNHEY, CDR2 SVGEGT, per germline. CDR3 amino acids: CASSSGQGVGPQHF. Here the CDR3 DNA reads TGTGCCAGCAGCTCGGGACAGGGGGTCGGACCCCAGCATTTT.

V usage is TRBV9 and J usage is TRBJ2-5, with a tentative D call TRBD2 (5 bases). From germline, CDR1 is SGDLS and CDR2 YYNGEE. The CDR3 runs 14 residues. Trimming shortened V by 4 bases and J by 5 bases, and 15 bases separated the two germline ends. CDR3 amino acids: CASSPSGSKETQYF. The DNA of the CDR3 is TGTGCCAGCAGCCCGAGCGGCTCGAAGGAGACCCAGTACTTC.

The chain recombines TRBV3-1 with TRBJ1-2; D gene unclear. In germline, CDR1 is LGHDT, CDR2 YNNKEL (reference sequence). V was clipped by 0 bases and J by 7 bases, with 9 bases between them. This CDR3 comprises 13 residues. The CDR3 DNA reads TGTGCCAGCAGCCAAGAGGGTGTACCTGGCTACACCTTC. Amino acids: CASSQEGVPGYTF.

This chain links TRBV19 with TRBJ2-2; possible D gene TRBD1, 5 bases. Trimming removed 1 base at V and 4 bases at J, with 10 bases between. The CDR3 has 15 residues. Germline values: CDR1 LNHDA, CDR2 SQIVND (reference sequence). CDR3 sequence reads: CASSIGGPSTGELFF. In DNA form, the CDR3 reads TGTGCCAGTAGTATAGGGGGCCCGAGCACCGGGGAGCTGTTTTTT.

At least ten counts were recorded for this clonotype. The V call is TRBV4-3, the J call TRBJ2-1, with TRBD1 identical over 7 bases. V gave up 0 bases and J gave up 4 bases; unmatched junction bases: 6. Germline V CDR1 and CDR2: LGHNA, YSLEER. The CDR3 extends over 16 amino acids. As DNA, the CDR3 is TGCGCCAGCAGCCAAGATACAGGGGCCGCTTACAATGAGCAGTTCTTC. Amino acids: CASSQDTGAAYNEQFF.

The genes are TRBV10-3 and TRBJ1-1, with TRBD1 as a possible D gene (5 bases). Germline V gives CDR1 ENHRY, CDR2 SYGVKD. V was shortened by 4 bases and J by 9 bases, with 9 bases between the two germline ends. CDR3 length: 11 residues. The CDR3 nucleotides are TGTGCCATCAGTGGCGGGGACCAAGCTTTCTTT. Its translation is CAISGGDQAFF.

The chain recombines TRBV24-1 with TRBJ1-6; D is ambiguous. Looked up from germline, CDR1 is KGHDR and CDR2 is SFDVKD. The CDR3 length is 13 residues. V gave up 3 bases and J gave up 6 bases, with 5 bases separating them. CDR3 sequence (DNA): TGTGCCACCAGTGATGGGTTTAATTCACCCCTCCACTTT. The encoded protein is CATSDGFNSPLHF.

This clonotype was counted a few times. This chain uses TRBV6-2 or TRBV6-3 with TRBJ2-7; 10 bases are shared with TRBD1. The V gene end was trimmed by 6 bases and the J gene end by 3 bases; junction bases not matched to a gene: 8. Germline loops: CDR1 MNHEY, CDR2 SVGEGT. This CDR3 spans 15 amino acids. CDR3 sequence: CASRLWGQGIYEQYF. The CDR3 DNA follows: TGTGCCAGCAGGCTATGGGGACAGGGGATCTACGAGCAGTACTTC.

This clonotype showed up many times. The chain combines TRBV7-7 with TRBJ2-5; 8 nucleotides line up with TRBD2. Unmatched junction bases numbered 15, after V lost 5 bases and J lost 4 bases. Germline V gene data show CDR1 as SSHAT and CDR2 as FNYEAQ (reference sequence). The CDR3 has 17 amino acids. The DNA of the CDR3 is TGTGCCAGCAGCACCTTTCCCGGGACTAGAGGGTCAGAGACCCAGTACTTC. It is translated as CASSTFPGTRGSETQYF.

This rearrangement joins TRBV3-1 to TRBJ2-5; the D is unclear. CDR3 length: 12 residues. The germline V and J ends were trimmed by 5 bases and 7 bases, with 11 bases remaining between them. Germline V gene lookup returns CDR1 LGHDT and CDR2 YNNKEL (reference sequence). CDR3 loop: CASSYPAATQYF. In DNA, the CDR3 is TGTGCCAGCAGCTACCCGGCGGCGACCCAGTACTTC.

The chain combines TRBV6-6 with TRBJ2-6; tentative D call: TRBD1 (6 bases). This CDR3 comprises 18 residues. Germline assignment: CDR1 MNHNY and CDR2 SVGAGI (reference sequence). Trimming left V 7 bases short and J 0 bases short, with 19 bases between. The CDR3 protein is CASISPRQENSGANVLTF. The CDR3 DNA is TGTGCCAGCATTTCTCCGAGACAGGAGAACTCTGGGGCCAACGTCCTGACTTTC.

The chain links TRBV9 to TRBJ2-5; 8 bases agree with TRBD2. The V segment lost 0 bases and the J segment 5 bases; nucleotides outside the gene matches: 6. This CDR3 region has 15 residues. Germline V gives CDR1 SGDLS, CDR2 YYNGEE. CDR3 sequence reads: CASSVAGGLRETQYF. The CDR3 nucleotides read TGTGCCAGCAGCGTAGCGGGGGGGCTCCGGGAGACCCAGTACTTC.

The chain is built from TRBV4-1 and TRBJ1-2; D gene uncertain. The V gene's germline CDR1 is MGHRA and CDR2 YSYEKL. The CDR3 loop spans 12 amino acids. Trimming stripped 10 bases from V and 2 bases from J, with 11 bases between. CDR3 nucleotide sequence: TGCGCCATCTCCAATAGAAACTATGGCTACACCTTC. Residues: CAISNRNYGYTF.

The chain employs TRBV10-3 and TRBJ2-5, with 10 bases that match TRBD2. The CDR3 consists of 17 residues. Trimming removed 0 bases from V and 5 bases from J; junction bases left unmatched: 9. Germline assignment: CDR1 ENHRY and CDR2 SYGVKD. The CDR3 DNA reads TGTGCCATCAGTGAGTCGATCGGAGCGGGGGGGACGGAGACCCAGTACTTC. It specifies CAISESIGAGGTETQYF.

This clonotype was seen only a few times. The chain combines TRBV14 with TRBJ2-1; no clear D gene. Germline values: CDR1 SGHDN, CDR2 FVKESK. Trimming cost V 4 bases and J 4 bases, with 8 bases left between them. This CDR3 has 13 amino acids. CDR3 DNA: TGTGCCAGCAGCCCCCGCGAGTACAATGAGCAGTTCTTC. It encodes CASSPREYNEQFF.